In its sample, the clone carrying this T cell receptor beta chain was seen a few times. The antigen remains undetermined. The collection from each donor was one heparinised blood draw averaging roughly 100 mL. Sequencing targeted expressed TCRB transcripts, as all isolated RNA had been reverse transcribed. Naive, central memory and regulatory T cell samples came to a mean of around 3.5 million reads. Assay: immunoSEQ multiplex PCR; the TCRdb copy retains only in-frame clones and omits some. The table records roughly 610,000 clones, roughly a sixth of them present only once. The data were taken from a study of beta chain features in type 1 diabetes. Study-level points and caveats: Among all four CD4+ subsets, Type 1 diabetes patients had TCRB CDR3s that were moderately but significantly shorter.

Specimen: naive CD4+ T cells from blood. This TCR derives from a man aged 18 to 29 in good health.

CDR3 sequence (DNA): TGTGCCAGCATCTACCCGGGACAGGGAAACGAAAAACTGTTTTTT. Translation: CASIYPGQGNEKLFF. The rearrangement joins TRBV5-8 to TRBJ1-4, with 9 bases lining up with TRBD1. Germline V lookup: CDR1 SGHTS, CDR2 YDEGEE. Unmatched junction bases numbered 11, after V lost 6 bases and J lost 8 bases. This CDR3 spans 15 amino acids.